This T cell receptor (beta chain) was recovered during a study of T cell responses to AZD1222 COVID-19 vaccine. Findings and limits, study-wide: It should be noted that donors were predominantly white British and more often female, and clonal diversity was possibly underestimated.

The V gene end was trimmed by 4 bases and the J gene end by 5 bases; junction bases not matched to a gene: 6. CDR1 MNHEY and CDR2 SMNVEV come from the germline V gene (reference sequence). This CDR3 region has 15 residues. Assay: immunoSEQ multiplex PCR; the TCRdb copy retains only in-frame clones and omits some. Of almost 70,000 clones in the sample, approximately 87% were seen once. With regard to this clone: The target antigen is unknown.

This chain joins TRBV27 and TRBJ1-4, with 8 nucleotides matching TRBD1. The sample consisted of peripheral blood, taken 28 days after the second AZD1222 dose. This receptor was identified in an adult who received the AZD1222 COVID-19 vaccine. This chain's CDR3 is CASSSRTGRNEKLFF. The CDR3 coding sequence is TGTGCCAGCAGTTCCCGGACAGGGAGGAATGAAAAACTGTTTTTT.